This entry is about one TCR beta chain. This entry belongs to a study of blood T cells in healthy people across ages. CDR3 size: 16 residues. The V gene lost 4 bases and the J gene lost 4 bases, with 18 bases spanning the gap. The authors ran a second PCR of roughly 6 to 12 cycles using a sample-barcoded 5' primer and a J-beta primer mix. TCRdb reprocessed the 5' RACE reads with MiXCR, giving one entry per CDR3 protein. In the table there are fewer than 900,000 distinct CDR3 sequences, 43% of which are singletons. The material sequenced was blood. The sequence was collected from a woman between 55 and 75 years old in good health. The chain has TRBV12-3 or TRBV12-4 and TRBJ2-3, with D perhaps matching TRBD2 (5 bases). The DNA for the CDR3 is TGTGCCAGCAGTTCGCCGGAGACTACACTTCCAGATACGCAGTATTTT. This gives the protein CASSSPETTLPDTQYF.